A selection of T cell receptor beta chains follows, all from one sample in a study of HIV-infected patients and healthy controls. TCRdb reprocessed the 5' RACE reads via MiXCR and lists one record per CDR3 protein. The profile shows roughly 68,000 distinct CDR3 sequences, 19% of them singletons. Sequences were obtained from CD4+ T cells from blood. The source of these receptors is a human donor in good health. Each CDR3 is given with its conserved first and last residue. D genes are given only for firm matches. Rows may omit the clone size; those that give it use once, few, many or a size class.

size: many
D: TRBD1
J: TRBJ1-5
V: TRBV7-9
CDR3: CASSRDSGANQPQHF
DNA: TGTGCCAGCAGCCGGGACAGCGGGGCCAATCAGCCCCAGCATTTT

size: -
D: TRBD2
J: TRBJ2-1
V: TRBV20-1
CDR3: CSANSGGGQFF
DNA: TGCAGTGCTAATAGCGGGGGGGGGCAGTTCTTC

size: -
D: TRBD1
J: TRBJ2-1
V: TRBV29-1
CDR3: CSVEDFRDRVFDEQFF
DNA: TGCAGCGTTGAAGACTTCCGGGACAGGGTTTTCGATGAGCAGTTCTTC

size: -
D: -
J: TRBJ2-6
V: TRBV9
CDR3: CASSRQGLSGANVLTF
DNA: TGTGCCAGCAGCAGACAGGGACTGTCCGGGGCCAACGTCCTGACTTTC

size: many
D: -
J: TRBJ2-4
V: TRBV20-1
CDR3: CSATGNRAKNIQYF
DNA: TGCAGCGCCACGGGGAATCGGGCCAAAAACATTCAGTACTTC

size: few
D: TRBD1
J: TRBJ1-3
V: TRBV13
CDR3: CASSLSPTGSSGNTIYF
DNA: TGTGCCAGCAGCTTAAGCCCGACAGGGAGCTCTGGAAACACCATATATTTT

size: few
D: TRBD1
J: TRBJ2-3
V: TRBV6-5
CDR3: CASSDGQGMMNTQYF
DNA: TGTGCCAGCAGCGACGGACAGGGCATGATGAATACGCAGTATTTT

size: many
D: TRBD2
J: TRBJ2-5
V: TRBV11-2
CDR3: CASSPGTIGETQYF
DNA: TGTGCCAGCAGCCCAGGGACTATTGGGGAGACCCAGTACTTC

size: -
D: -
J: TRBJ2-2
V: TRBV29-1
CDR3: CSVVRGLTGELFF
DNA: TGCAGCGTTGTTAGGGGCTTGACCGGGGAGCTGTTTTTT

size: few
D: -
J: TRBJ1-6
V: TRBV12-3/TRBV12-4
CDR3: CASRSTAEYSPLHF
DNA: TGTGCCAGCAGGTCGACAGCCGAATATTCACCCCTCCACTTT

size: many
D: TRBD1
J: TRBJ2-7
V: TRBV10-3
CDR3: CAISGPRQGSSYEQYF
DNA: TGTGCCATCAGTGGTCCCCGACAGGGGAGCTCCTACGAGCAGTACTTC

size: few
D: TRBD1
J: TRBJ1-3
V: TRBV2
CDR3: CASNGQGARSGNTIYF
DNA: TGTGCCAGCAATGGACAGGGGGCGCGCTCTGGAAACACCATATATTTT

size: many
D: -
J: TRBJ1-2
V: TRBV30
CDR3: CAKEGNGYTF
DNA: TGTGCCAAAGAGGGGAATGGCTACACCTTC

size: -
D: TRBD1
J: TRBJ1-2
V: TRBV20-1
CDR3: CSARGARGQLYGYTF
DNA: TGCAGTGCTAGAGGAGCTAGGGGACAGTTGTATGGCTACACCTTC

size: many
D: TRBD1
J: TRBJ1-1
V: TRBV20-1
CDR3: CSARDPGTANTEAFF
DNA: TGCAGTGCTAGAGATCCCGGGACAGCGAACACTGAAGCTTTCTTT

size: -
D: -
J: TRBJ1-5
V: TRBV19
CDR3: CASSIAGWVGYSNQPQHF
DNA: TGTGCCAGTAGTATAGCCGGATGGGTGGGATATAGCAATCAGCCCCAGCATTTT

size: medium-sized
D: TRBD2
J: TRBJ2-7
V: TRBV6-5
CDR3: CASSYSAGGPGEQYF
DNA: TGTGCCAGCAGTTACTCGGCGGGAGGGCCAGGCGAGCAGTACTTC

size: many
D: -
J: TRBJ2-1
V: TRBV6-5
CDR3: CASSSWLASSYNEQFF
DNA: TGTGCCAGCAGTTCCTGGTTGGCTTCCTCCTACAATGAGCAGTTCTTC